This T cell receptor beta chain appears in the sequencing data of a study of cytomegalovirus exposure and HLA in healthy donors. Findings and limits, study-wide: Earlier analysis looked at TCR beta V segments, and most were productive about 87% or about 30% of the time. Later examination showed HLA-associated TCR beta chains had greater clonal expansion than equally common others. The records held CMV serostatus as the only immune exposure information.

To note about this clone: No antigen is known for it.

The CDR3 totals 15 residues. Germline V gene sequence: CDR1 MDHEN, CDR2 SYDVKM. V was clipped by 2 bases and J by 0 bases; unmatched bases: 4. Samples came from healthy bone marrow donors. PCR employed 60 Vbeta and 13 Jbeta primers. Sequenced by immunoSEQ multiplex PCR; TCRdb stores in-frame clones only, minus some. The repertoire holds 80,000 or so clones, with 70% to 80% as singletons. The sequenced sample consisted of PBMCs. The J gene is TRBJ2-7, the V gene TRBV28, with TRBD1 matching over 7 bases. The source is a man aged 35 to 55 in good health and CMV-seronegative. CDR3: CASSLRPGGSYEQYF. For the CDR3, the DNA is TGTGCCAGCAGTTTACGGCCAGGGGGCTCCTACGAGCAGTACTTC.